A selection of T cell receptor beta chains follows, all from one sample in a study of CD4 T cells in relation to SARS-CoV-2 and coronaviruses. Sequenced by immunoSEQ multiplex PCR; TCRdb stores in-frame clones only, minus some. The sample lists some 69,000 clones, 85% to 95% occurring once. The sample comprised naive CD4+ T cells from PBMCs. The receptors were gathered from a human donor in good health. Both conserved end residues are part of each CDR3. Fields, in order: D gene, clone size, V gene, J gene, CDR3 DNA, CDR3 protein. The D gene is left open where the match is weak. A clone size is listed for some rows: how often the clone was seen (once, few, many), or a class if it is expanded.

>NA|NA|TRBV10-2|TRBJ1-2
TGCGCCAGCAGTGAAGAACCCGACTATGGCTACACCTTC
CASSEEPDYGYTF
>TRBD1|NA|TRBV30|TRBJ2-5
TGTGCCTGGAACAGACAGGGGGCACAAGGGACCCAGTACTTC
CAWNRQGAQGTQYF
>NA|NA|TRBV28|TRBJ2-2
TGTGCCAGCATCTCGAATCTTTTCACCGGGGAGCTGTTTTTT
CASISNLFTGELFF
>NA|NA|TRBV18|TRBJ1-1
TGTGCCAGCTCACCAGAGAGAAACACTGAAGCTTTCTTT
CASSPERNTEAFF
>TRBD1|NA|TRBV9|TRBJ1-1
TGTGCCAGCAGCGTCACAGGGGGCTTTGGGACTGAAGCTTTCTTT
CASSVTGGFGTEAFF
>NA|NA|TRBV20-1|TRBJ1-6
TGCAGTGCTAGTCCCGGGACGGCTTATAATTCACCCCTCCACTTT
CSASPGTAYNSPLHF
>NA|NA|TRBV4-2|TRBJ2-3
TGTGCCAGCAGCTTGCGGCGGAGCACAGATACGCAGTATTTT
CASSLRRSTDTQYF
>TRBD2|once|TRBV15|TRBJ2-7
TGTGCCACCAGCAGGAGTAGCGGGATTTACGAGCAGTACTTC
CATSRSSGIYEQYF
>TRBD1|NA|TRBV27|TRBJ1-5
TGTGCCAGCAGTTTAAGGGGACAGGGACGGAGCAATCAGCCCCAGCATTTT
CASSLRGQGRSNQPQHF
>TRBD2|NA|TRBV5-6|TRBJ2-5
TGTGCCAGCAGCTTTGGGACTAGCGGGAGAGTCCAAGAGACCCAGTACTTC
CASSFGTSGRVQETQYF
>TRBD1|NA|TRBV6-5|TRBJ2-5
TGTGCCAGCAGTTCTTGGACAGGGCCGTACCAAGAGACCCAGTACTTC
CASSSWTGPYQETQYF
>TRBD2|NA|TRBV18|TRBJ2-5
TGTGCCAGCTCACCAGTAGCGGGATCCCCCCAAGAGACCCAGTACTTC
CASSPVAGSPQETQYF
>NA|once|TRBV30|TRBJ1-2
TGTGCCTGGAGTGTAGGAAGAGCCCATGGCTACACCTTC
CAWSVGRAHGYTF
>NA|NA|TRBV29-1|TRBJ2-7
TGCAGCGCCCGAGGGACTGATAGCTCCTACGAGCAGTACTTC
CSARGTDSSYEQYF
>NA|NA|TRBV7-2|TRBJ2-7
TGTGCCAGCAGCACAGACAGGCCCTACGAGCAGTACTTC
CASSTDRPYEQYF
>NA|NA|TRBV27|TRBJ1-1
TGTGCCAGCAGTCCATTCCAGGGGAACACTGAAGCTTTCTTT
CASSPFQGNTEAFF
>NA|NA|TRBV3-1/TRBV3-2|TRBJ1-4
TGTGCCAGCAGCCAAGTCCAGGATCCCACTAATGAAAAACTGTTTTTT
CASSQVQDPTNEKLFF
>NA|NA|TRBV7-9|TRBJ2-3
TGTGCCAGCAGCTCGGACCCCGCGGCAGATACGCAGTATTTT
CASSSDPAADTQYF
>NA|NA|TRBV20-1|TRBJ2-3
TGCAGTGCTAGTTTGGGGAGGTCTAGCACAGATACGCAGTATTTT
CSASLGRSSTDTQYF
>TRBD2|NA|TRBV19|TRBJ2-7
TGTGCCAGTAGTAGGGGGGGAACCTACGAGCAGTACTTC
CASSRGGTYEQYF
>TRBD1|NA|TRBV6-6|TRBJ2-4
TGTGCCAGCAGTTACGACAGGGGGAGAAACATTCAGTACTTC
CASSYDRGRNIQYF
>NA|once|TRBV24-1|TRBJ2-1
TGTGCCACCAGTGACGGACTGCACAATGAGCAGTTCTTC
CATSDGLHNEQFF
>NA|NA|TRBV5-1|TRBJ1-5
TGCGCCAGCAGCTTGGAGTGGTTGCAGCCCCAGCATTTT
CASSLEWLQPQHF
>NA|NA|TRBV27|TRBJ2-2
TGTGCCAGCAAGGTTCGAACTCGAGGTTACACCGGGGAGCTGTTTTTT
CASKVRTRGYTGELFF
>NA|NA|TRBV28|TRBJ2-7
TGTGCCAGCAGTAACACCTGGACGACCGGGACTGCCATCTCCTACGAGCAGTACTTC
CASSNTWTTGTAISYEQYF
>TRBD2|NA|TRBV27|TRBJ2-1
TGTGCCAGCAGCGGACTAGCGGGACCCTACAATGAGCAGTTCTTC
CASSGLAGPYNEQFF
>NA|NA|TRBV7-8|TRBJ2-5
TGTGCCAGCAGCTTTGGGGAGACCCAGTACTTC
CASSFGETQYF
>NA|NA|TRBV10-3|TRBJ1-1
TGTGCCATTTCCTTGGAGGGTTATACTGAAGCTTTCTTT
CAISLEGYTEAFF